This record concerns one T cell receptor beta chain sequence. What it recognizes is unknown. TCRdb reprocessed the reads with MiXCR, giving one entry per CDR3 protein. The data contain around 210,000 distinct CDR3 sequences, 6% to 8% of them singletons. This CDR3 has 15 residues. The germline V and J ends were trimmed by 1 base and 1 base, with 10 bases remaining between them. CDR1 LGHNA and CDR2 YNFKEQ come from the germline V gene. The sample is drawn from a study of T cell repertoires in cytomegalovirus infection. Study-level information: Public TCR beta signatures were indicative of both CMV infection and a matching HLA type. The study's findings and limits: HLA-C-restricted CMV-specific TCR beta clonotypes prevailed in the ex vivo response.

This chain uses TRBV4-2 with TRBJ1-1; tentatively, D is TRBD1 (6 bases). The sample consisted of PBMCs. The receptor was derived from a human donor in good health (CMV status not recorded). Some clones in this sample may be carry-over from other donors' samples. The CDR3 loop is CASSQVVGQNTEAFF. The CDR3 DNA reads as TGTGCCAGCAGCCAAGTGGTGGGACAGAACACTGAAGCTTTCTTT.